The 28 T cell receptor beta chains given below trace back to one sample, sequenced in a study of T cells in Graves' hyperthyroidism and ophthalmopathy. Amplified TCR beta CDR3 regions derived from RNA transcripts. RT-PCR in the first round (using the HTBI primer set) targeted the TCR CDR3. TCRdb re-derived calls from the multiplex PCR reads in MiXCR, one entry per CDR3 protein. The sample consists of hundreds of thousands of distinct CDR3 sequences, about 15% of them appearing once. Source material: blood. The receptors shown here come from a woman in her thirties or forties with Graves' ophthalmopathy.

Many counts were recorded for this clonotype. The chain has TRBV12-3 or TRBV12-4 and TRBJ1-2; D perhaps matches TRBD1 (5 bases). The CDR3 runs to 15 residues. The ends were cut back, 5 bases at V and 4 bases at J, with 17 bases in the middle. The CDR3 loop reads CASSPSAGQGYGYTF. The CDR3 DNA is TGTGCCAGCAGTCCATCAGCGGGGCAGGGCTATGGCTACACCTTC.

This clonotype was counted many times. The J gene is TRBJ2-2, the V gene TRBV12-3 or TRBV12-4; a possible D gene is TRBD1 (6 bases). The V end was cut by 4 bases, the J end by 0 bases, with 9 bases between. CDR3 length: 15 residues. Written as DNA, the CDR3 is TGTGCCAGCAGTTCGGGACACCCGAACACCGGGGAGCTGTTTTTT. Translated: CASSSGHPNTGELFF.

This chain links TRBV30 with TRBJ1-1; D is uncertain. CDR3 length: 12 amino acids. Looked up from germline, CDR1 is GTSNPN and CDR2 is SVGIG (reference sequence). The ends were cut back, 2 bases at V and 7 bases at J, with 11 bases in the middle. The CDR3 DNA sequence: TGTGCCTGGAGTCCTTTAGGTAGTGAAGCTTTCTTT. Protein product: CAWSPLGSEAFF.

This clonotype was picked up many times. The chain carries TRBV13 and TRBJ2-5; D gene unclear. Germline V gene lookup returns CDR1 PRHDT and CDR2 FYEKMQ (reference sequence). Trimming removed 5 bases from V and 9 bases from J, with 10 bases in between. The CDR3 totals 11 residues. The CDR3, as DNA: TGTGCCAGCAGCCTAGACTCGCCCCAGTACTTC. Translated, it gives CASSLDSPQYF.

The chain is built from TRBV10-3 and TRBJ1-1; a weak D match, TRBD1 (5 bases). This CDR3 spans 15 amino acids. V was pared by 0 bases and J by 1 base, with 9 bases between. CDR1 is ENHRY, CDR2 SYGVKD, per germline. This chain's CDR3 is CAISESLGGNTEAFF. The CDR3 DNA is TGTGCCATCAGTGAGTCGCTTGGGGGGAACACTGAAGCTTTCTTT.

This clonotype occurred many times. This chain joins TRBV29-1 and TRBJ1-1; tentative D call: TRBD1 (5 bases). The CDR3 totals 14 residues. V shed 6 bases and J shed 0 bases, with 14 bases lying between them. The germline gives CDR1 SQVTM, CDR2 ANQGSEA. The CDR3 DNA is TGCAGCGTCCTCCGGGACTCCATGAACACTGAAGCTTTCTTT. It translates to CSVLRDSMNTEAFF. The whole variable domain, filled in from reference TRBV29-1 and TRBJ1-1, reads SAVISQKPSRDICQRGTSLTIQCQVDSQVTMMFWYRQQPGQSLTLIATANQGSEATYESGFVIDKFPISRPNLTFSTLTVSNMSPEDSSIYLCSVLRDSMNTEAFFGQGTRLTVV.

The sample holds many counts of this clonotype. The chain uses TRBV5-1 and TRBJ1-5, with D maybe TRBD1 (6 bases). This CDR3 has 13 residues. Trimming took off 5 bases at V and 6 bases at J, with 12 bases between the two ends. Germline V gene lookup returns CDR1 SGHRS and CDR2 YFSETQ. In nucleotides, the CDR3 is TGCGCCAGCAGTTCTGGGGGCGGTCAGCCCCAGCATTTT. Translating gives CASSSGGGQPQHF.

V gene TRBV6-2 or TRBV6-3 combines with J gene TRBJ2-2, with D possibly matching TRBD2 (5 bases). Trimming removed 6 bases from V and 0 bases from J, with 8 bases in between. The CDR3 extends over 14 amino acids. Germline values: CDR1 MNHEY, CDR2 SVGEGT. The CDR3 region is CASRRVSNTGELFF. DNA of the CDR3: TGTGCCAGCAGGAGGGTTTCGAACACCGGGGAGCTGTTTTTT.

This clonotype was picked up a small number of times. DNA for the CDR3: TGTGCCAGCAGCGCCGGGCCAACAGCCGATCTCTACGAGCAGTACTTC. Protein: CASSAGPTADLYEQYF. The chain couples TRBV5-6 to TRBJ2-7, with unresolved D. With 4 bases removed from V and 3 bases from J, the gap between germline ends came to 20 bases. Looked up from germline, CDR1 is SGHDT and CDR2 is YYEEEE. CDR3 length: 16 residues. Full variable domain (outside the CDR3, taken from reference TRBV5-6 and TRBJ2-7): DAGVTQSPTHLIKTRGQQVTLRCSPKSGHDTVSWYQQALGQGPQFIFQYYEEEERQRGNFPDRFSGHQFPNYSSELNVNALLLGDSALYLCASSAGPTADLYEQYFGPGTRLTVT.

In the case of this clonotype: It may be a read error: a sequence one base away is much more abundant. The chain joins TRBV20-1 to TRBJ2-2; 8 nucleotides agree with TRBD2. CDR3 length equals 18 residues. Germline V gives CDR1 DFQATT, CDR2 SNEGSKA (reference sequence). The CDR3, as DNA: TGCAGTGCTAGAGATCCAGCGGGAGAGTCGGGGAACACCGGGGGGCTGTTTTTT. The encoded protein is CSARDPAGESGNTGGLFF.

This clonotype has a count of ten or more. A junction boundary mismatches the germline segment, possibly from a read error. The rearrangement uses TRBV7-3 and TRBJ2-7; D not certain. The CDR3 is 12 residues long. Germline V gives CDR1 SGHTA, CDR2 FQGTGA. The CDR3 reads CASSHYNYGQYF. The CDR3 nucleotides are TGTGCCAGCAGCCACTACAACTACGGGCAGTACTTC.

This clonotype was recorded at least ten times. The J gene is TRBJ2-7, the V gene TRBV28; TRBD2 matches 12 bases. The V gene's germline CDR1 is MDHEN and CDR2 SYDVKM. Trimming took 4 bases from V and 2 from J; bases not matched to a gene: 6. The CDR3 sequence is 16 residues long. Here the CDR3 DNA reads TGTGCCAGCAGTTCGACTAGCGGGGGACGAACCTACGAGCAGTACTTC. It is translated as CASSSTSGGRTYEQYF.

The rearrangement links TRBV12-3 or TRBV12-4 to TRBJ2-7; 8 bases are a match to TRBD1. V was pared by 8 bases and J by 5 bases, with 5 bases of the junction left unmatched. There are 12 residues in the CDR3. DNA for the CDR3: TGTGCCAGCTTTGACAGGGGTAACGAGCAGTACTTC. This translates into CASFDRGNEQYF.

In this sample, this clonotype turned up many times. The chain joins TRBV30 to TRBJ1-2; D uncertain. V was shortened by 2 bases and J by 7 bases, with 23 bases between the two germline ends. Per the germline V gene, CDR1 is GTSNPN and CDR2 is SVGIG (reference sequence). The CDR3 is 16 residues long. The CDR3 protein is CAWSLTLGNLKGGYTF. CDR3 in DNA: TGTGCCTGGAGTCTAACTCTAGGGAATCTCAAGGGTGGCTACACCTTC.

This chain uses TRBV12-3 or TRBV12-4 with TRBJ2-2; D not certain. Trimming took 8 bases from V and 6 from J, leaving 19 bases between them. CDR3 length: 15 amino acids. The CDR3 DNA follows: TGTGCCAGCGGTAGTAGGAGTATTAGGGCCGGGGAGCTGTTTTTT. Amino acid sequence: CASGSRSIRAGELFF.

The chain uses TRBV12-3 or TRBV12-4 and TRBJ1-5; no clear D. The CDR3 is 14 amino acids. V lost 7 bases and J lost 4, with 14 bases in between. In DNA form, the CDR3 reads TGTGCCAGCAAGGGCGCAGGTGGGAATCAGCCCCAGCATTTT. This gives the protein CASKGAGGNQPQHF.

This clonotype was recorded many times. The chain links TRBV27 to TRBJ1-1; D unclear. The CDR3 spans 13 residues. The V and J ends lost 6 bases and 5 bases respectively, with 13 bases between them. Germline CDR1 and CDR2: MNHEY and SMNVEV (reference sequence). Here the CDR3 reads CASSRLHGTEAFF. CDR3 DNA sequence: TGTGCCAGCAGCAGGCTACACGGGACTGAAGCTTTCTTT.

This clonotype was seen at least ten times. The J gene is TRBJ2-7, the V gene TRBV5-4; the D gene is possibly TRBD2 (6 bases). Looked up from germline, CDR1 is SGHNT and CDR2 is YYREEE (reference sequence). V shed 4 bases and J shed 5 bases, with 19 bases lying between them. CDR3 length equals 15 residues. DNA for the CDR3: TGTGCCAGCAGCAGAACACGCACCGCGGGGCACGAGCAGTACTTC. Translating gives CASSRTRTAGHEQYF. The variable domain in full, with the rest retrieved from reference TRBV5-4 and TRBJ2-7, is ETGVTQSPTHLIKTRGQQVTLRCSSQSGHNTVSWYQQALGQGPQFIFQYYREEENGRGNFPPRFSGLQFPNYSSELNVNALELDDSALYLCASSRTRTAGHEQYFGPGTRLTVT.

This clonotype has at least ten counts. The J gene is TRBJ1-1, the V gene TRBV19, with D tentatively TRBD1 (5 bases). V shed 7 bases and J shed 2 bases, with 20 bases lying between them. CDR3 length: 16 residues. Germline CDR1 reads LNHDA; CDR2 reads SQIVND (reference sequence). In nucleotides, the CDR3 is TGTGCCAGTACCCCTGACTGGGGGGTAGGAAACACTGAAGCTTTCTTT. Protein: CASTPDWGVGNTEAFF.

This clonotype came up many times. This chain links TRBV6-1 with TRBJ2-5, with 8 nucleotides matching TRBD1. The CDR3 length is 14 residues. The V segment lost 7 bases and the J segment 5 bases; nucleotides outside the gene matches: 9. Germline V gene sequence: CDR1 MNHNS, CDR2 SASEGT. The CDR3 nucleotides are TGTGCCAGCAAGCTCGACAGGGGAGGCGAGACCCAGTACTTC. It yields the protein CASKLDRGGETQYF.

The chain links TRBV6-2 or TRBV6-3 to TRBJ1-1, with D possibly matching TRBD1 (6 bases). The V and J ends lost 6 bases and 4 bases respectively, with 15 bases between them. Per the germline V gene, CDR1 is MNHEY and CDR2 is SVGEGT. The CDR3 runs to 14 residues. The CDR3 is CASSRITGITEAFF. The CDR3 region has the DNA TGTGCCAGCAGCCGCATTACAGGGATCACTGAAGCTTTCTTT.

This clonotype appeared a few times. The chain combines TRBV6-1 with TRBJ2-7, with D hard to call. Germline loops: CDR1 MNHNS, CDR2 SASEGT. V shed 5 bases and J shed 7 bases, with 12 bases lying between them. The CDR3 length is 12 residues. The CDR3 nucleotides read TGTGCCAGCAGTCCGACCTGGCGGGAGCAGTACTTC. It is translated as CASSPTWREQYF.

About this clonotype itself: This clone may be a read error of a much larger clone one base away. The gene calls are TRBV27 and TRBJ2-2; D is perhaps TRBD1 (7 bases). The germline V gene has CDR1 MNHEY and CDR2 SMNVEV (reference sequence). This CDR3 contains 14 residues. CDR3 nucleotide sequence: TGTGCCAACTCAGGGGGAGGCTTCACCGGGGAGCTGTATTTT. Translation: CANSGGGFTGELYF.

Here the CDR3 reads CASTAETSFSYEQYF. CDR3 coding DNA: TGTGCCAGCACGGCGGAGACTAGCTTCTCCTACGAGCAGTACTTC. The V and J genes are TRBV6-2 or TRBV6-3 and TRBJ2-7; 7 bases agree with TRBD2. V shed 7 bases and J 0 bases; nucleotides not matched to a gene: 9. CDR3 length: 15 residues. CDR1 is MNHEY, CDR2 SVGEGT, per germline.

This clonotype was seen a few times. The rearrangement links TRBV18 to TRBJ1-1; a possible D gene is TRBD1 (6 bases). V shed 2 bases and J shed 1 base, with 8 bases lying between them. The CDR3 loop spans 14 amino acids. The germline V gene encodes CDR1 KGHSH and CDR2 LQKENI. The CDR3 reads CASSPEQGNTEAFF. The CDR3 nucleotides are TGTGCCAGCTCACCAGAACAGGGGAACACTGAAGCTTTCTTT.

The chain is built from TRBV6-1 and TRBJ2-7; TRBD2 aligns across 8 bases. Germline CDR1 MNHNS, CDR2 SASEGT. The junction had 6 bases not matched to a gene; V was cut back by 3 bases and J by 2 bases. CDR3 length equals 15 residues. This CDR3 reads CASSDGTRSPYEQYF. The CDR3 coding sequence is TGTGCCAGCAGTGACGGGACTAGAAGTCCCTACGAGCAGTACTTC.

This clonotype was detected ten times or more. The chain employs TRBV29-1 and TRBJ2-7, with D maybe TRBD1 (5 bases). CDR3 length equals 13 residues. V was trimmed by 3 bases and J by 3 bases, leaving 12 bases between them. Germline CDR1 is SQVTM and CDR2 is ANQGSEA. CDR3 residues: CSVEQGLGYEQYF. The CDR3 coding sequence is TGCAGCGTTGAGCAGGGTTTGGGCTACGAGCAGTACTTC.

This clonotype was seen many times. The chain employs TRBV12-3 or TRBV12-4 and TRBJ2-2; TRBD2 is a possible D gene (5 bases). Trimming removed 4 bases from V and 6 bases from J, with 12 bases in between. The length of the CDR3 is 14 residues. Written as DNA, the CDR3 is TGTGCCAGCAGTTGGACCCTGGGAGCCGGGGAGCTGTTTTTT. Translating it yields CASSWTLGAGELFF.